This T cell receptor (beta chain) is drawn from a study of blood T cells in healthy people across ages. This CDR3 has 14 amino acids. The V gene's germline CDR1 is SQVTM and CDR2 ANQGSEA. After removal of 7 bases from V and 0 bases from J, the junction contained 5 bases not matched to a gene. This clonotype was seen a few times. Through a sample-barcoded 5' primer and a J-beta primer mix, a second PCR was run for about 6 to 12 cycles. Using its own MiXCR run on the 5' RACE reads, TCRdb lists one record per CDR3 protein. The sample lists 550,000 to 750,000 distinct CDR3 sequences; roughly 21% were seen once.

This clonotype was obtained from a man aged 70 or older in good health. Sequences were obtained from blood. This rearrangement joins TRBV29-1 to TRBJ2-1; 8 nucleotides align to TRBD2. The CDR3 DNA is TGCAGCGGTTTGAGCGGGAGCTCCTACAATGAGCAGTTCTTC. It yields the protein CSGLSGSSYNEQFF.